This T cell receptor (beta chain) stems from a study of cytomegalovirus exposure and HLA in healthy donors. PCR primers comprised 60 Vbeta and 13 Jbeta primers. The data were produced by immunoSEQ multiplex PCR, yet TCRdb's version contains in-frame clones alone and is incomplete. The sample table sets out 40,000 to 50,000 clones. This receptor was obtained from a woman aged 40-49 years in good health and CMV-seronegative. Material: PBMCs.

CDR3 in amino acids: CASSQDGGLANTGELFF. CDR3 DNA sequence: TGTGCCAGCAGCCAAGATGGGGGACTAGCGAACACCGGGGAGCTGTTTTTT. V usage is TRBV4-2 and J usage is TRBJ2-2; 8 positions agree with TRBD2. The CDR3 loop spans 17 amino acids. Germline lookup yields CDR1 LGHNA and CDR2 YNFKEQ. After removal of 0 bases from V and 0 bases from J, the junction contained 3 bases not matched to a gene.